This TCR beta chain was profiled in a study of shared T cell receptors in the human thymus. Profiled with immunoSEQ multiplex PCR; TCRdb holds only in-frame clones, not every one. The repertoire holds about 380,000 clones, around 93% seen once, with about 0.02% in the top ten. Germline V CDR1 and CDR2: KGHSH, LQKENI. The CDR3 spans 16 residues. With V trimmed by 6 bases and J by 3 bases, 14 bases remained unmatched. What was sequenced was thymocytes. The clonotype comes from a human donor. The J gene is TRBJ2-7, the V gene TRBV18, with 7 positions matching TRBD2. This CDR3 is CASSPSRAGEGYEQYF. The CDR3 coding sequence is TGTGCCAGCTCTCCCTCCCGGGCGGGAGAAGGCTACGAGCAGTACTTC.